A selection of T cell receptor beta chains follows, all from one sample in a study of post-analysis software for immune sequencing data. MiXCR, applied by TCRdb to the PCR reads, yields one record per CDR3 protein. The data hold some 800,000 distinct CDR3 sequences, with 46% observed a single time. Material: blood. These receptors came from a girl aged 10-17 years with multiple sclerosis. The CDR3 runs from the conserved cysteine through the conserved F or W. Fields, in order: clone size, V gene, J gene, D gene, CDR3 protein, CDR3 DNA. D genes are given only for firm matches. The size of a clone is reported for some rows only, either as once, few or many, or as a class for expanded clones.

NA	TRBV5-6	TRBJ2-3	NA	CASSLGAVDTQYF	TGTGCCAGCAGCTTGGGGGCCGTAGATACGCAGTATTTT
NA	TRBV29-1	TRBJ1-1	NA	CSATVSGTEAFF	TGCAGCGCGACAGTCTCGGGCACTGAAGCTTTCTTT
NA	TRBV5-6	TRBJ1-6	NA	CASSLTDRPNSPLHF	TGTGCCAGCAGCTTGACGGACAGACCGAATTCACCCCTCCACTTT
NA	TRBV29-1	TRBJ2-2	NA	CSVRGGGNGELFF	TGCAGTGTTCGTGGAGGGGGGAACGGGGAGCTGTTTTTT
few	TRBV27	TRBJ2-3	NA	CASSHTKGGRRTQYF	TGTGCCAGCAGTCACACGAAGGGAGGAAGGAGAACGCAGTATTTT
few	TRBV7-2	TRBJ1-5	NA	CASSLSVGSNQPQHF	TGTGCCAGCAGCTTATCGGTTGGAAGCAATCAGCCCCAGCATTTT
NA	TRBV24-1	TRBJ2-5	NA	CATSDPQPAQETQYF	TGTGCCACCAGTGATCCGCAACCGGCCCAAGAGACCCAGTACTTC
NA	TRBV7-8	TRBJ2-4	NA	CASSLRQGLAKNIQYF	TGTGCCAGCAGCTTAAGACAGGGACTAGCCAAAAACATTCAGTACTTC
few	TRBV4-1	TRBJ1-2	NA	CASSQGGGPYGYTF	TGCGCCAGCAGCCAAGGCGGGGGACCCTATGGCTACACCTTC
few	TRBV20-1	TRBJ2-7	NA	CSAGIGYEQYF	TGCAGTGCGGGCATAGGTTACGAGCAGTACTTC
few	TRBV12-3/TRBV12-4	TRBJ2-1	NA	CASTFSLPRGNEQFF	TGTGCCAGCACCTTCTCTTTACCCCGGGGCAATGAGCAGTTCTTC
NA	TRBV13	TRBJ1-2	NA	CASSKRGSARGYTF	TGTGCCAGCAGCAAGAGGGGGAGTGCGCGTGGCTACACCTTC
NA	TRBV5-1	TRBJ2-1	NA	CASSTGRDEQFF	TGCGCCAGCAGTACAGGGAGGGATGAGCAGTTCTTC
few	TRBV29-1	TRBJ1-1	NA	CSVEVTGLNTEAFF	TGCAGCGTTGAAGTTACGGGTTTGAACACTGAAGCTTTCTTT
NA	TRBV2	TRBJ2-1	TRBD2	CASTSSGALHEQFF	TGTGCCAGCACCTCTAGCGGGGCGCTACATGAGCAGTTCTTC
NA	TRBV7-2	TRBJ2-1	NA	CASSLQLVHNEQFF	TGTGCCAGCAGCTTACAGCTAGTTCACAATGAGCAGTTCTTC
NA	TRBV20-1	TRBJ2-1	NA	CSAPMDVAGSPYNEQVF	TGCAGTGCCCCAATGGATGTTGCGGGATCCCCCTACAATGAGCAGGTCTTC
NA	TRBV20-1	TRBJ2-1	TRBD1	CSATGGNFWEQFF	TGCAGTGCTACAGGGGGCAATTTTTGGGAGCAGTTCTTC
NA	TRBV6-5	TRBJ1-1	NA	CASSWTSRGAREAFF	TGTGCCAGCAGTTGGACCAGTAGGGGTGCCCGTGAAGCTTTCTTT
few	TRBV12-3/TRBV12-4	TRBJ1-5	NA	CASRPVGGGNQPQHF	TGTGCCAGCAGGCCAGTCGGGGGTGGCAATCAGCCCCAGCATTTT